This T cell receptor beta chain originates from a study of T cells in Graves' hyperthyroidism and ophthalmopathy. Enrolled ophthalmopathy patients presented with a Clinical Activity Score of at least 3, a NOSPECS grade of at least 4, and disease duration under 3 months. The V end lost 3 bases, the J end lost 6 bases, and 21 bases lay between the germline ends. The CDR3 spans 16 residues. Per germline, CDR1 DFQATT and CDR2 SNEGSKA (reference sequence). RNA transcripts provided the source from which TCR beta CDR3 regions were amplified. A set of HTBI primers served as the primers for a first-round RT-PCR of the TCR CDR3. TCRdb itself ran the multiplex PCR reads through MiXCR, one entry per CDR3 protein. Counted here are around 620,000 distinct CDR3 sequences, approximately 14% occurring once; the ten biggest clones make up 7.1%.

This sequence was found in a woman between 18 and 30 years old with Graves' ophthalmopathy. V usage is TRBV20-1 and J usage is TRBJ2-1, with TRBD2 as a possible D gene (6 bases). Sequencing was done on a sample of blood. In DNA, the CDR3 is TGCAGTGCTAGTACCGGGAGTAAGGTCGGGGGCAATGAGCAGTTCTTC. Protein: CSASTGSKVGGNEQFF.